This T cell receptor (beta chain) was documented in a study of PD-L1 blockade in urothelial cancer. At the level of the study: Individuals in the cohort had been given 0 to 3 earlier chemotherapy regimens.

The CDR3 extends over 15 amino acids. V was shortened by 4 bases and J by 5 bases, with 16 bases between the two germline ends. The germline CDR1 and CDR2 sequences are SGHRS and YFSETQ. The time point was: pretreatment peripheral blood. On this clone: Antigen specificity is unknown.

Measured with immunoSEQ multiplex PCR; TCRdb has only the in-frame clones, and not every one. The sample contains around 130,000 clones, about 88% of which appear only once. Study-wide results and limits: Those with durable benefit had larger increases in tumor-associated blood clones at 3 weeks.

The sequenced sample was PBMCs, obtained around atezolizumab (anti-PD-L1) treatment. The rearrangement uses TRBV5-1 and TRBJ2-1; possible D gene TRBD2, 6 bases. The source of this sequence is a man aged 45 to 65 with urothelial cancer. CDR3 bases: TGCGCCAGCAGCCGAACGGGGCGGGACGACAATGAGCAGTTCTTC. It is translated as CASSRTGRDDNEQFF. Full variable domain (outside the CDR3, taken from reference TRBV5-1 and TRBJ2-1): KAGVTQTPRYLIKTRGQQVTLSCSPISGHRSVSWYQQTPGQGLQFLFEYFSETQRNKGNFPGRFSGRQFSNSRSEMNVSTLELGDSALYLCASSRTGRDDNEQFFGPGTRLTVL.